The rows below give T cell receptor beta chains drawn from one sample of a study of Graves' ophthalmopathy and Graves' hyperthyroidism. TCRdb re-called the multiplex PCR reads with MiXCR, one entry per CDR3 protein. Of 300,000 to 450,000 distinct CDR3 sequences listed, approximately 18% are singletons. Sequencing was performed on peripheral blood. These receptors all come from an adult woman with stable Graves' hyperthyroidism. Both conserved end residues are part of each CDR3. A D gene is named only where the DNA matches it firmly. Clone size is stated in some rows and not others, as once, few, many or a class when expanded.

size	D	J	V	CDR3	DNA
NA	NA	TRBJ1-1	TRBV7-8	CASSLREGYLNTEAFF	TGTGCCAGCAGCCTTAGGGAAGGGTACTTGAACACTGAAGCTTTCTTT
many	NA	TRBJ2-7	TRBV11-2	CASRAGSSSYEQYF	TGTGCCAGCAGGGCGGGGTCAAGCTCCTACGAGCAGTACTTC
NA	NA	TRBJ1-3	TRBV9	CASSVGRGMPSGNIIYF	TGTGCCAGCAGCGTAGGGAGAGGAATGCCCTCTGGAAACATCATATATTTT
NA	NA	TRBJ1-2	TRBV28	CASSLGVGNYGYTF	TGTGCCAGCAGTTTGGGTGTGGGGAACTATGGCTACACCTTC
few	NA	TRBJ2-2	TRBV11-2	CASSSRTETGELFF	TGTGCCAGCAGCTCTCGGACAGAAACCGGGGAGCTGTTTTTT
many	NA	TRBJ2-6	TRBV12-3/TRBV12-4	CASSLGGANVLTF	TGCGCCAGCAGCTTGGGGGGGGCCAACGTCCTGACTTTC
NA	NA	TRBJ2-2	TRBV18	CASSPPKGANTGELFF	TGTGCCAGCTCACCACCGAAGGGCGCGAACACCGGGGAGCTGTTTTTT
many	TRBD1	TRBJ2-2	TRBV6-5	CASSWTGGGGELFF	TGTGCCAGCAGTTGGACAGGGGGCGGGGGGGAGCTGTTTTTT
many	NA	TRBJ2-5	TRBV7-2	CASSFELGETQYF	TGTGCCAGCAGCTTTGAATTAGGAGAGACCCAGTACTTC
many	NA	TRBJ2-5	TRBV6-5	CASSLAGAAMTQYF	TGTGCCAGCAGCTTGGCGGGGGCGGCCATGACCCAGTACTTC
NA	TRBD1	TRBJ2-1	TRBV20-1	CSARGVTGTGIYNEQFF	TGCAGTGCTAGAGGGGTGACCGGGACAGGGATCTACAATGAGCAGTTCTTC
many	NA	TRBJ1-1	TRBV4-3	CASSQWGRLPFF	TGCGCCAGCAGCCAGTGGGGCAGGCTTCCTTTCTTT
NA	NA	TRBJ2-7	TRBV11-2	CASSLSTGRNEQYF	TGTGCCAGCAGCTTATCAACGGGACGCAACGAGCAGTACTTC
many	NA	TRBJ2-5	TRBV25-1	CASNAGSQETQYF	TGTGCCAGCAATGCGGGATCTCAAGAGACCCAGTACTTC
many	TRBD2	TRBJ2-7	TRBV12-5	CASCAGAYEQYF	TGTGCTAGTTGTGCGGGAGCCTACGAGCAGTACTTC
many	NA	TRBJ2-7	TRBV14	CASSRFQSHEQYF	TGTGCCAGCAGCCGATTTCAAAGCCACGAGCAGTACTTC
many	NA	TRBJ2-7	TRBV28	CASSPPHREYEQYF	TGTGCCAGCAGTCCCCCCCACAGGGAGTACGAGCAGTACTTC
NA	NA	TRBJ2-3	TRBV12-3/TRBV12-4	CASSLGLDGPDTQYF	TGTGCCAGCAGTTTAGGACTAGATGGCCCAGATACGCAGTATTTT
many	NA	TRBJ1-2	TRBV28	CASNPGPSDYGYTF	TGTGCCAGCAACCCGGGACCGAGTGACTATGGCTACACCTTC
many	NA	TRBJ1-2	TRBV3-1	CASSQWDGYTF	TGTGCCAGCAGCCAATGGGATGGCTACACCTTC
NA	NA	TRBJ2-7	TRBV12-3/TRBV12-4	CASSLARGAEQYF	TGTGCCAGCAGTTTAGCTAGAGGGGCCGAGCAGTACTTC
many	NA	TRBJ2-7	TRBV6-1	CASSRQALAYEQYF	TGTGCCAGCAGTCGACAGGCCTTGGCGTACGAGCAGTACTTC
many	NA	TRBJ1-5	TRBV6-2/TRBV6-3	CASNNGGKPQHF	TGTGCCAGCAACAATGGAGGGAAGCCCCAGCATTTT
NA	NA	TRBJ1-2	TRBV6-1	CASSPDGQTYGYTF	TGTGCCAGCAGTCCCGATGGACAGACCTATGGCTACACCTTC
NA	NA	TRBJ2-5	TRBV7-2	CASSHLWGEKETQYF	TGTGCCAGCAGCCATCTATGGGGGGAAAAAGAGACCCAGTACTTC
NA	NA	TRBJ2-5	TRBV16	CASSQVSWETQYF	TGCGCCAGCAGCCAAGTGAGTTGGGAGACCCAGTACTTC
NA	TRBD1	TRBJ1-3	TRBV4-1	CASSQPGQQNSGNTIYF	TGCGCCAGCAGCCAGCCGGGACAGCAGAACTCTGGAAACACCATATATTTT
many	TRBD1	TRBJ1-2	TRBV12-3/TRBV12-4	CASSLRDSYGYTF	TGTGCCAGCAGCCTCCGGGACAGCTATGGCTACACCTTC
many	NA	TRBJ2-7	TRBV28	CASSQLYEQYF	TGTGCCAGCAGCCAGCTTTACGAGCAGTACTTC
once	NA	TRBJ1-1	TRBV19	CASRLPGTEAFF	TGTGCCAGTAGATTACCGGGGACTGAAGCTTTCTTT
many	TRBD1	TRBJ2-2	TRBV12-3/TRBV12-4	CASSYQGANTGELFF	TGTGCCAGCAGTTATCAGGGGGCGAACACCGGGGAGCTGTTTTTT
many	NA	TRBJ1-2	TRBV28	CASLTGWSTYGYTF	TGTGCCAGCCTGACAGGTTGGTCTACCTATGGCTACACCTTC
NA	TRBD1	TRBJ2-7	TRBV28	CASTPDRGRDEQYF	TGTGCCAGCACCCCGGACAGGGGGCGCGACGAGCAGTACTTC
many	TRBD2	TRBJ2-7	TRBV6-1	CAISPITSDEQYF	TGTGCCATCAGCCCAATCACTAGCGACGAGCAGTACTTC
many	TRBD1	TRBJ1-2	TRBV28	CASRGGRTRVYGYTF	TGTGCCAGCAGAGGGGGCCGCACCAGAGTCTATGGCTACACCTTC
many	TRBD1	TRBJ2-7	TRBV24-1	CATSDTRQGDYEQYF	TGTGCCACCAGTGATACTCGACAGGGGGACTACGAGCAGTACTTC
many	TRBD1	TRBJ2-7	TRBV6-5	CASSYSEPGQGYEQYF	TGTGCCAGCAGTTACTCGGAACCGGGACAGGGCTACGAGCAGTACTTC
many	NA	TRBJ2-7	TRBV6-5	CASSYGINYERYF	TGTGCCAGCAGTTACGGGATCAACTACGAGCGGTACTTC
many	TRBD2	TRBJ2-5	TRBV29-1	CSVEGGLAEETQYF	TGCAGCGTTGAAGGAGGACTAGCGGAAGAGACCCAGTACTTC
many	TRBD2	TRBJ2-5	TRBV7-2	CASTPTSGGQETQYF	TGTGCCAGCACCCCGACTAGCGGGGGCCAAGAGACCCAGTACTTC
many	NA	TRBJ2-2	TRBV12-3/TRBV12-4	CASSLLSRVNTGELFF	TGTGCCAGCAGTTTGCTCTCGCGGGTCAACACCGGGGAGCTGTTTTTT
many	TRBD1	TRBJ2-7	TRBV4-1	CASSRDRSYEQYF	TGTGCCAGCAGCAGGGACAGGAGCTACGAGCAGTACTTC
many	TRBD1	TRBJ2-7	TRBV12-3/TRBV12-4	CASSSDRPYEQYF	TGTGCCAGCAGTTCGGACAGGCCGTACGAGCAGTACTTC
few	TRBD2	TRBJ2-2	TRBV20-1	CSARRLGGDRNTGELFF	TGCAGTGCTAGACGATTGGGGGGGGATCGGAACACCGGGGAGCTGTTTTTT
NA	TRBD2	TRBJ2-5	TRBV30	CAWSLRTSGRPETQYF	TGTGCCTGGAGTCTTCGAACTAGCGGGAGACCGGAGACCCAGTACTTC
many	TRBD1	TRBJ1-2	TRBV4-1	CASSTTGLGGYTF	TGCGCCAGCAGCACGACAGGGTTGGGTGGCTACACCTTC
many	NA	TRBJ2-5	TRBV12-3/TRBV12-4	CASSGAGEEEETQYF	TGTGCCAGCTCGGGGGCGGGTGAGGAGGAAGAGACCCAGTACTTC
NA	NA	TRBJ2-2	TRBV3-1	CASSQDRPNTGELFF	TGTGCCAGCAGCCAAGATCGCCCGAACACCGGGGAGCTGTTTTTT
NA	NA	TRBJ2-7	TRBV3-1	CASSQDTGFLREQYF	TGTGCCAGCAGCCAAGATACGGGTTTTCTACGGGAGCAGTACTTC
many	TRBD1	TRBJ2-2	TRBV7-9	CASSSGTENTGELFF	TGTGCCAGCAGCTCGGGGACAGAGAACACCGGGGAGCTGTTTTTT
many	TRBD2	TRBJ2-5	TRBV3-1	CASSPVPGLAGQETQYF	TGTGCCAGCAGCCCCGTTCCGGGACTAGCAGGACAAGAGACCCAGTACTTC
many	NA	TRBJ1-1	TRBV29-1	CSVVLTSGNTEAFF	TGCAGCGTTGTCCTTACATCAGGGAACACTGAAGCTTTCTTT
many	NA	TRBJ1-1	TRBV25-1	CASSEFTGALRTEAFF	TGTGCCAGCAGTGAATTCACGGGGGCGCTAAGAACTGAAGCTTTCTTT
many	TRBD1	TRBJ2-3	TRBV4-1	CASSQAPMGQGITDTQYF	TGCGCCAGCAGCCAAGCGCCCATGGGACAGGGGATAACAGATACGCAGTATTTT